This TCR beta chain was documented in a study of cytomegalovirus exposure and HLA in healthy donors (dated by TCRdb to about 2017). Notes on the research overall: In an earlier analysis of several hundred of the donors, 250 to 350 Gb of sequence data and 117 million unique TCR beta sequences from about 190 million T cells were reported. Roughly 290 gigabases of sequencing data and around 80 million unique TCR sequences made up an early release that covered under 750 HLA-typed donors. Of the approximately 400 genotyped donors, 65% to 90% were placed in the genetic ancestry cluster associated with self-reported Caucasian donors. The study aimed to test whether cataloging public T cell receptors could reveal signatures of past pathogen exposure. The study used immunosequencing to profile the T cell repertoires of approximately 650 subjects and linked those repertoires to cytomegalovirus serostatus. Besides the first cohort of more than 650 subjects, a separate validation cohort made up of some 110 different subjects was used. To predict cytomegalovirus infection status, the study combined high-throughput TCR immunosequencing, statistical association of individual TCRs with disease status, and machine learning. To study patterns of TCR occurrence, a later analysis re-analyzed previously published TCR beta repertoires from 550 to 800 donors and added high-resolution HLA genotyping. The later analysis used no new phenotypic data to find candidate immune exposures, relying instead on TCR beta sequences and their occurrence across donors. In an earlier analysis of a few hundred of the donors, high-throughput TCR beta sequencing was used to judge whether each TCR beta V gene segment behaved as functional or pseudogenic. Donor age, sex, ethnicity and CMV serostatus were compiled together with the repertoire data. In a later genetic analysis, genome-wide SNP genotypes for about three fifths of the 666 donors were used, and that subset was treated as a discovery cohort. All discovery cohort repertoires had been generated using a single sequencing platform. Class I and class II HLA loci were covered by the typing at four-digit resolution. Typing coverage differed by locus: A, B, C, DRB1 and DQB1 were typed in roughly 620-630 donors, DQA1 in roughly 510, DPA1 in approximately 600, and DPB1 in 472. Roughly 5 DR-DQ haplotypes were treated as single units for association and clustering because of strong linkage in the cohort. Across around 400 genotyped donors of the cohort, an average of about 240,000 unique TCR beta nucleotide sequences per donor were sequenced, and roughly 18% of those sequences were non-productive. On the study overall, not on this receptor specifically: A later genetic analysis reported fewer N-insertions in productive TCRs among donors in an Asian-associated ancestry cluster than the roughly 620-donor mean. The only immune exposure information available for the cohort was CMV serostatus. An association between a missense DCLRE1C variant and V-gene and J-gene trimming of TCR beta chains was found in a later genetic analysis and replicated in an independent cohort. A further reported finding was that TCR beta sequences accurately predicted the HLA-A and HLA-B alleles for most subjects in the first cohort. The classifier was reported to diagnose cytomegalovirus status with high specificity and sensitivity in both the original cohort and the validation cohort. The study listed 170 or so TCR beta chains as associated with cytomegalovirus. Because some donors lacked HLA typing at each locus, the association tests relied only on the typed subset. In a later analysis, 15,000 to 20,000 TCR beta sequences were associated with specific HLA alleles at a false discovery rate of 0.05. A few of the identified cytomegalovirus-associated TCR beta chains were confirmed in vitro to be specific for cytomegalovirus antigens. In a later analysis, HLA-associated TCR beta chains were found to be more clonally expanded and to have lower generation probabilities than equally common non-associated chains. The cohort was sequenced for TCR beta chains only, and without alpha or paired-chain data the features that could be detected were limited. Because counts were too low, roughly 17 rarely observed V segments, including chromosome 9 orphons, were left out of the earlier analysis of 587 of the donors. Correlated functional status among segregating V segments might reflect linkage disequilibrium, but an unknown experimental factor could not be ruled out. According to a later analysis, TCR association rates differed among HLA loci, with DRB1 alleles showing the most associated TCRs and HLA-C alleles showing the fewest. It was suggested by the authors that the approach could potentially be generalized to other disease states and immunological phenotypes. A later analysis found that most CMV-associated TCR beta chains appeared HLA-restricted, with HLA associations seemingly driven largely by CMV exposure. When HLA alleles, especially DR and DQ, strongly co-occurred, TCR associations were difficult to assign to individual alleles. A cluster of highly shared sequence variants was judged likely to be a technical artifact of the sequencing pipeline. According to a later analysis, parvovirus B19, influenza, CMV and Epstein-Barr virus appeared linked to several top co-occurrence clusters. Presence/absence analyses assumed roughly uniform sequencing depth across donors, an assumption that may not hold. Across donors, most TCR sequences were observed very rarely, whereas some public TCRs were present in many individuals. Broadly in line with IMGT annotations, most TCR beta V segments showed up in productive rearrangements about 87% or about 30% of the time in an earlier analysis of a few hundred of the donors. The 87-base-pair reads could not distinguish some IMGT-functional V segments, including TRBV6-2 and TRBV6-3, so those segments were excluded.

CDR1 and CDR2 are drawn from the germline V gene: SGHRS, YFSETQ. V is pared back by 1 base and J by 4 bases, with 15 bases lying between the germline termini. Its CDR3 holds 16 amino acids, cysteine through phenylalanine. The only DNA kept is the CDR3, 48 bases in frame from the first base. In the case of this clone: Its cognate antigen has yet to be identified.

The cohort comprised fewer than 750 healthy bone marrow donors. At the time of sampling, every cohort member was nominally healthy, though immune exposures that went unrecorded were likely present. The donor was CMV seronegative and belonged to the group of around 350 seronegative cohort members. Every donor gave a peripheral blood sample, and the peripheral blood mononuclear cells from that sample were used for TCR beta sequencing. The Qiagen DNeasy Blood Extraction Kit was used to extract genomic DNA from the blood cell samples. Receptor libraries were prepared by the immunoSEQ multiplex PCR assay. The multiplex PCR relied on a mix of 60 forward primers for TCR Vbeta segments and 13 reverse primers for TCR Jbeta segments. The CDR3 region of rearranged TCR beta genes was amplified from genomic DNA with a multiplex PCR assay. Amplified TCR beta libraries were sequenced as 87-base-pair reads on the Illumina HiSeq System. The authors' pipeline ran thus. In a later analysis, 77 million or so unique TCR beta chains were counted across the 666 repertoires, and roughly 11 million of these chains were shared by at least two donors. Raw reads were error-corrected and collapsed into unique sequences by a nearest-neighbor algorithm in which closely related sequences were merged to remove PCR and sequencing errors. CDR3 sequences were aligned to IMGT reference sequences to assign V, D and J gene segments. For a sequence to be retained, a match of at least six nucleotides to both a V gene segment and a J gene segment was required. A rearrangement was called productive if the CDR3 had no stop codons and remained in frame with V and J, and every other rearrangement was called non-productive. Following IMGT convention, CDR3 was defined as the stretch from the second conserved V-encoded cysteine to the conserved J-encoded phenylalanine. The earlier analysis of roughly 590 of the donors excluded any sequence lacking an unambiguous match to a single V gene segment. An earlier analysis of approximately 590 of the donors called V segments functional above 56.7% productive rearrangements and segregating when the between-donor standard deviation exceeded 5%. A statistical classification framework was built to diagnose cytomegalovirus status from the catalog of TCR beta chain sequences. A later analysis assigned V and J genes by comparing TCR nucleotide sequences with IMGT/GENE-DB human TR gene sequences. Using the TCRdist pipeline, a later analysis assigned CDR3 sequences along with most-parsimonious VDJ recombination scenarios. A later analysis defined each TCR beta chain by its CDR3 amino acid sequence plus V-gene family, and excluded reads lacking a unique V-gene family. In a later analysis, nearly 600 highly shared, low-generation-probability nucleotide sequences were removed to address suspected cross-contamination and a sequencing artifact. In a later analysis, a clonal expansion index was calculated for each public chain from normalized within-repertoire ranks of inferred template counts. A later analysis computed generation probabilities with a VDJ recombination model fitted to out-of-frame rearrangements, and checked the results against IGoR. A later analysis scored TCR-TCR, TCR-HLA and TCR-CMV co-occurrence with hypergeometric tests, applying a repertoire-size bias correction to TCR pairs. A later analysis estimated false discovery rates by permuting HLA or CMV assignments 20 times. In a later analysis, co-occurring TCRs were grouped using DBSCAN, with TCRdist sequence similarity added in when clustering inside HLA-allele-positive subsets. Repertoires with fewer than 30,000 or more than 120,000 public chains were left out of co-occurrence clustering, as were about 5 repertoires with anomalous nucleotide sharing. Sourced from immuneACCESS, this table was stored by TCRdb with only in-frame sequences that have V and J called. A share of the clones is absent; for the studies checked, an unresolved V gene accounts for under half, and the remainder has no known explanation. V, J and clone size are taken as reported in that table, and D and trimming were inferred from the DNA itself. For this sample, the table gives some 110,000 clones. The top ten hold 3.7% of the sample.

What was sequenced was PBMCs. The V gene is TRBV5-1 and the J gene is TRBJ2-1, and possibly TRBD2, on 5 matching bases. The sequence derives from a man between 25 and 39 years old in good health and CMV-seronegative. The CDR3 in this case is CASSLLPGTGYNEQFF. In nucleotides, the sequence is TGCGCCAGCAGCTTGTTGCCGGGAACTGGATACAATGAGCAGTTCTTC.